These T cell receptor beta chains were read from a single sample in a study of cytomegalovirus exposure and HLA in healthy donors. Clones were sequenced by immunoSEQ multiplex PCR, and TCRdb holds only the in-frame ones, with some missing. The sample carries about 130,000 clones, around 67% recorded once. The sample was PBMCs. The origin of the receptors is a woman in her thirties or forties in good health and CMV-seropositive. Both conserved end residues are part of each CDR3. Each record gives: D gene, J gene, CDR3 length, V gene, clone size, CDR3 protein, CDR3 DNA. D genes are given only for firm matches. The size field is filled for only some rows; it gives once, few, many or a size class.

d_call: TRBD1; j_call: TRBJ2-7; cdr3_length: 12; v_call: TRBV5-4; clone_size: .; cdr3_aa: CASSGDRVAQYF; cdr3_nt: TGTGCCAGCAGCGGTGACAGGGTCGCGCAGTACTTC
d_call: .; j_call: TRBJ1-2; cdr3_length: 14; v_call: TRBV9; clone_size: .; cdr3_aa: CASSVGVTGRGYTF; cdr3_nt: TGTGCCAGCAGCGTAGGGGTGACAGGTCGTGGCTACACCTTC
d_call: TRBD1; j_call: TRBJ2-7; cdr3_length: 13; v_call: TRBV10-3; clone_size: .; cdr3_aa: CAISQRTGNEQYF; cdr3_nt: TGTGCCATCAGTCAACGGACAGGTAACGAGCAGTACTTC
d_call: TRBD1; j_call: TRBJ2-2; cdr3_length: 17; v_call: TRBV5-1; clone_size: few; cdr3_aa: CASRSQGALVGAGELFF; cdr3_nt: TGCGCCAGCAGGTCGCAGGGGGCTCTGGTCGGAGCCGGGGAGCTGTTTTTT
d_call: TRBD2; j_call: TRBJ2-5; cdr3_length: 17; v_call: TRBV27; clone_size: .; cdr3_aa: CASSLSVRLAGGETQYF; cdr3_nt: TGTGCCAGCAGTTTATCTGTCAGGCTAGCGGGAGGAGAGACCCAGTACTTC
d_call: .; j_call: TRBJ1-1; cdr3_length: 14; v_call: TRBV19; clone_size: .; cdr3_aa: CASSNGLMNTEAFF; cdr3_nt: TGTGCCAGTAGTAACGGACTAATGAACACTGAAGCTTTCTTT
d_call: .; j_call: TRBJ1-5; cdr3_length: 13; v_call: TRBV27; clone_size: .; cdr3_aa: CASSLSQGQPQHF; cdr3_nt: TGTGCCAGCAGTTTATCTCAGGGCCAACCCCAGCATTTT
d_call: .; j_call: TRBJ1-4; cdr3_length: 14; v_call: TRBV5-4; clone_size: .; cdr3_aa: CASSFGQNNEKLFF; cdr3_nt: TGTGCCAGCAGCTTTGGACAGAATAATGAAAAACTGTTTTTT
d_call: .; j_call: TRBJ2-1; cdr3_length: 13; v_call: TRBV7-8; clone_size: .; cdr3_aa: CASSLGISNEQFF; cdr3_nt: TGTGCCAGCAGCTTAGGTATCTCGAATGAGCAGTTCTTC
d_call: TRBD1; j_call: TRBJ1-3; cdr3_length: 15; v_call: TRBV6-1; clone_size: .; cdr3_aa: CASSGTGLSGNTIYF; cdr3_nt: TGTGCCAGCAGCGGGACAGGGCTATCTGGAAACACCATATATTTT
d_call: TRBD2; j_call: TRBJ2-3; cdr3_length: 18; v_call: TRBV4-2; clone_size: .; cdr3_aa: CASSQASGAVLSTDTQYF; cdr3_nt: TGTGCCAGCAGCCAAGCAAGCGGGGCCGTTCTAAGCACAGATACGCAGTATTTT
d_call: .; j_call: TRBJ2-2; cdr3_length: 15; v_call: TRBV7-3; clone_size: .; cdr3_aa: CASSPGTTNTGELFF; cdr3_nt: TGTGCCAGCAGCCCCGGGACAACGAACACCGGGGAGCTGTTTTTT
d_call: .; j_call: TRBJ2-7; cdr3_length: 13; v_call: TRBV7-2; clone_size: .; cdr3_aa: CASSGAVTYEQYF; cdr3_nt: TGTGCCAGCAGCGGGGCAGTCACCTACGAGCAGTACTTC
d_call: .; j_call: TRBJ2-1; cdr3_length: 11; v_call: TRBV10-3; clone_size: .; cdr3_aa: CAISEGSGQFF; cdr3_nt: TGTGCCATCAGTGAAGGCAGCGGGCAGTTCTTC
d_call: .; j_call: TRBJ1-3; cdr3_length: 17; v_call: TRBV28; clone_size: .; cdr3_aa: CASSFREKKVSGNTIYF; cdr3_nt: TGTGCCAGCAGTTTTAGAGAGAAAAAAGTCTCTGGAAACACCATATATTTT
d_call: .; j_call: TRBJ2-7; cdr3_length: 15; v_call: TRBV15; clone_size: .; cdr3_aa: CATSREYSSSYEQYF; cdr3_nt: TGTGCCACCAGCAGAGAGTACAGTTCCTCCTACGAGCAGTACTTC
d_call: TRBD1; j_call: TRBJ2-3; cdr3_length: 14; v_call: TRBV5-1; clone_size: .; cdr3_aa: CASSRTGSTDTQYF; cdr3_nt: TGCGCCAGCAGCCGGACAGGGAGCACAGATACGCAGTATTTT
d_call: .; j_call: TRBJ2-4; cdr3_length: 14; v_call: TRBV2; clone_size: .; cdr3_aa: CASSDEGLGNIQYF; cdr3_nt: TGTGCCAGCAGTGACGAGGGATTGGGAAACATTCAGTACTTC
d_call: TRBD1; j_call: TRBJ1-4; cdr3_length: 14; v_call: TRBV30; clone_size: few; cdr3_aa: CAWSTDRANEKLFF; cdr3_nt: TGTGCCTGGAGTACTGACAGGGCTAATGAAAAACTGTTTTTT
d_call: TRBD1; j_call: TRBJ2-7; cdr3_length: 15; v_call: TRBV5-4; clone_size: .; cdr3_aa: CASSSAGTGAYEQYF; cdr3_nt: TGTGCCAGCAGCTCCGCCGGGACAGGGGCCTACGAGCAGTACTTC
d_call: .; j_call: TRBJ2-3; cdr3_length: 13; v_call: TRBV15; clone_size: .; cdr3_aa: CATSRKSADTQYF; cdr3_nt: TGTGCCACCAGCAGAAAGAGCGCAGATACGCAGTATTTT
d_call: TRBD1; j_call: TRBJ1-6; cdr3_length: 15; v_call: TRBV5-6; clone_size: .; cdr3_aa: CASSSRQGRSSPLHF; cdr3_nt: TGTGCCAGCAGCTCGCGACAGGGCCGATCTTCACCCCTCCACTTT
d_call: .; j_call: TRBJ2-7; cdr3_length: 14; v_call: TRBV18; clone_size: few; cdr3_aa: CASSPPSQSYEQYF; cdr3_nt: TGTGCCAGCTCACCACCCTCGCAGTCCTACGAGCAGTACTTC
d_call: .; j_call: TRBJ2-7; cdr3_length: 14; v_call: TRBV7-9; clone_size: .; cdr3_aa: CASSNTEGDYEQYF; cdr3_nt: TGTGCCAGCAGCAACACCGAGGGGGATTACGAGCAGTACTTC
d_call: TRBD1; j_call: TRBJ2-4; cdr3_length: 15; v_call: TRBV13; clone_size: .; cdr3_aa: CASSLEGQGPNIQYF; cdr3_nt: TGTGCCAGCAGCTTAGAGGGACAGGGGCCAAACATTCAGTACTTC
d_call: .; j_call: TRBJ1-5; cdr3_length: 13; v_call: TRBV7-9; clone_size: .; cdr3_aa: CASSDSRTQPQHF; cdr3_nt: TGTGCCAGCAGCGACAGTAGGACTCAGCCCCAGCATTTT
d_call: TRBD1; j_call: TRBJ1-2; cdr3_length: 13; v_call: TRBV19; clone_size: few; cdr3_aa: CASSMRQGAGYTF; cdr3_nt: TGTGCCAGTAGTATGAGGCAGGGGGCCGGCTACACCTTC
d_call: .; j_call: TRBJ2-2; cdr3_length: 13; v_call: TRBV29-1; clone_size: once; cdr3_aa: CSVGWQYTGELFF; cdr3_nt: TGCAGCGTTGGGTGGCAGTACACCGGGGAGCTGTTTTTT
d_call: .; j_call: TRBJ2-6; cdr3_length: 17; v_call: TRBV18; clone_size: .; cdr3_aa: CASLTNQFASGANVLTF; cdr3_nt: TGTGCCAGCCTCACCAATCAGTTCGCCTCTGGGGCCAACGTCCTGACTTTC
d_call: .; j_call: TRBJ1-1; cdr3_length: 14; v_call: TRBV27; clone_size: .; cdr3_aa: CASSTSTGYTEAFF; cdr3_nt: .
d_call: TRBD1; j_call: TRBJ1-1; cdr3_length: 14; v_call: TRBV11-1; clone_size: .; cdr3_aa: CASSSYRGRRLSFF; cdr3_nt: TGTGCCAGCAGCTCCTACAGGGGGCGGAGGCTATCTTTCTTT
d_call: .; j_call: TRBJ2-3; cdr3_length: 12; v_call: TRBV9; clone_size: few; cdr3_aa: CASSVVGDTQYF; cdr3_nt: TGTGCCAGCAGCGTAGTCGGAGATACGCAGTATTTT
d_call: .; j_call: TRBJ2-7; cdr3_length: 12; v_call: TRBV9; clone_size: .; cdr3_aa: CASSVVGGEQYF; cdr3_nt: TGTGCCAGCAGCGTAGTTGGAGGGGAGCAGTACTTC
d_call: TRBD2; j_call: TRBJ2-1; cdr3_length: 16; v_call: TRBV19; clone_size: .; cdr3_aa: CASSTLGGTGYNEQFF; cdr3_nt: TGTGCCAGTAGTACCTTGGGGGGGACGGGTTACAATGAGCAGTTCTTC
d_call: TRBD1; j_call: TRBJ1-2; cdr3_length: 15; v_call: TRBV5-1; clone_size: .; cdr3_aa: CASSSGGQAVYGYTF; cdr3_nt: TGCGCCAGCAGCTCCGGGGGACAGGCAGTCTATGGCTACACCTTC
d_call: .; j_call: TRBJ2-2; cdr3_length: 20; v_call: TRBV5-1; clone_size: many; cdr3_aa: CASSLEGGGLFSANTGELFF; cdr3_nt: TGCGCCAGCAGCTTGGAGGGAGGAGGTCTCTTCTCCGCGAACACCGGGGAGCTGTTTTTT
d_call: TRBD2; j_call: TRBJ2-3; cdr3_length: 15; v_call: TRBV4-1; clone_size: few; cdr3_aa: CASRQTSGTADTQYF; cdr3_nt: TGCGCCAGCAGACAGACTAGCGGGACCGCAGATACGCAGTATTTT
d_call: TRBD1; j_call: TRBJ2-7; cdr3_length: 15; v_call: TRBV7-2; clone_size: few; cdr3_aa: CASSLGGQGGNEQYF; cdr3_nt: TGTGCCAGCAGCTTGGGGGGACAGGGTGGGAACGAGCAGTACTTC
d_call: TRBD1; j_call: TRBJ1-5; cdr3_length: 15; v_call: TRBV7-6; clone_size: .; cdr3_aa: CASSLEDRGGQPQHF; cdr3_nt: TGTGCCAGCAGCTTAGAGGACAGGGGTGGTCAGCCCCAGCATTTT
d_call: .; j_call: TRBJ1-3; cdr3_length: 13; v_call: TRBV15; clone_size: .; cdr3_aa: CATSRDQGNTIYF; cdr3_nt: TGTGCCACCAGCAGAGATCAGGGAAACACCATATATTTT
d_call: TRBD1; j_call: TRBJ1-2; cdr3_length: 13; v_call: TRBV28; clone_size: .; cdr3_aa: CASKVDRVYGYTF; cdr3_nt: TGTGCCAGCAAAGTCGACAGGGTCTATGGCTACACCTTC
d_call: TRBD2; j_call: TRBJ2-5; cdr3_length: 15; v_call: TRBV6-1; clone_size: .; cdr3_aa: CASSVMSGGGETQYF; cdr3_nt: TGTGCCAGCAGTGTCATGTCGGGGGGTGGTGAGACCCAGTACTTC
d_call: .; j_call: TRBJ2-5; cdr3_length: 16; v_call: TRBV19; clone_size: .; cdr3_aa: CASSTTGLGGFETQYF; cdr3_nt: TGTGCCAGTAGTACCACTGGACTAGGGGGTTTTGAGACCCAGTACTTC
d_call: .; j_call: TRBJ1-2; cdr3_length: 13; v_call: TRBV10-3; clone_size: .; cdr3_aa: CAISQGMVEGYTF; cdr3_nt: TGTGCCATCAGCCAGGGGATGGTCGAAGGCTACACCTTC
d_call: .; j_call: TRBJ1-3; cdr3_length: 14; v_call: TRBV6-6; clone_size: .; cdr3_aa: CASSVGVSGNTIYF; cdr3_nt: TGTGCCAGCAGTGTCGGAGTTAGTGGAAACACCATATATTTT
d_call: .; j_call: TRBJ1-2; cdr3_length: 15; v_call: TRBV7-2; clone_size: .; cdr3_aa: CASSLDGRQNYGYTF; cdr3_nt: TGTGCCAGCAGCTTAGACGGTAGACAGAACTATGGCTACACCTTC
d_call: TRBD2; j_call: TRBJ2-7; cdr3_length: 17; v_call: TRBV7-2; clone_size: .; cdr3_aa: CASSVSSGGTSSYEQYF; cdr3_nt: TGTGCCAGCAGCGTTTCTAGCGGGGGGACTAGCTCCTACGAGCAGTACTTC
d_call: .; j_call: TRBJ2-5; cdr3_length: 15; v_call: TRBV5-6; clone_size: .; cdr3_aa: CASSPLDSSQETQYF; cdr3_nt: TGTGCCAGCAGCCCATTGGACAGCTCCCAAGAGACCCAGTACTTC